Listed below are T cell receptor beta chains from one sample, sequenced in a study of cytomegalovirus exposure and HLA in healthy donors. The protocol was immunoSEQ multiplex PCR, while the TCRdb copy is restricted to in-frame clones and leaves out a portion. The sample consists of approximately 150,000 clones, approximately 80% of them appearing once. Source material: PBMCs. Source of these receptors: a man aged 18 to 29 in good health and CMV-seropositive. The CDR3 runs from the conserved cysteine through the conserved F or W. The D gene is left open where the match is weak. The size entry is marked missing in some rows and otherwise reads once, few, many or a size class.

-	TRBV5-6	TRBJ2-7	-	TGTGCCAGCAGCCCACGGGGTAACTTCGTCTACGAGCAGTACTTC	CASSPRGNFVYEQYF
-	TRBV6-6	TRBJ1-4	-	TGTGCCAGCAGTTACAGGGGCAATGAAAAACTGTTTTTT	CASSYRGNEKLFF
-	TRBV30	TRBJ2-7	-	TGTGCCTGGAGTGTAGCTTGGGCCGAGCAGTACTTC	CAWSVAWAEQYF
-	TRBV2	TRBJ2-7	TRBD2	TGTGCCAGCAGTGAAGCGTTGGCTAGCGGATACTACGAGCAGTACTTC	CASSEALASGYYEQYF
-	TRBV2	TRBJ1-1	-	TGTGCCAGCATATCCTATCCCGGGACTGAAGCTTTCTTT	CASISYPGTEAFF
few	TRBV19	TRBJ1-2	-	TGTGCCAGTAGTATACAGGGGATGGGATCCTATGGCTACACCTTC	CASSIQGMGSYGYTF
few	TRBV9	TRBJ1-5	-	TGTGCCAGCAGCCCTATTCCGGATCAGCCCCAGCATTTT	CASSPIPDQPQHF
once	TRBV5-6	TRBJ2-7	-	TGTGCCAGCAGCCTCGAGTACGAGCAGTACTTC	CASSLEYEQYF
once	TRBV18	TRBJ1-3	-	TGTGCCAGCTCACCCGACAGCTACACCATATATTTT	CASSPDSYTIYF
-	TRBV7-2	TRBJ2-7	-	TGTGCCAGCAGCCCAGTGGGGGGAGGGGGCTACGAGCAGTACTTC	CASSPVGGGGYEQYF
once	TRBV5-6	TRBJ2-3	-	TGTGCCAGCAGCTTGTCGCCGGGGGGCCTTGGAGATACGCAGTATTTT	CASSLSPGGLGDTQYF
-	TRBV29-1	TRBJ2-2	-	TGCAGCGTTGGCCAGGGGAACACCGGGGAGCTGTTTTTT	CSVGQGNTGELFF
-	TRBV5-1	TRBJ2-7	TRBD1	TGCGCCAGCAGCTGGGACAGTGCAATCTCCTACGAGCAGTACTTC	CASSWDSAISYEQYF
-	TRBV2	TRBJ2-4	TRBD1	TGTGCCAGCAGTCAGGGGGAAGCCAAAAACATTCAGTACTTC	CASSQGEAKNIQYF
few	TRBV9	TRBJ2-2	TRBD1	TGTGCCAGCAGCCTCCCTCGGACAGGTGGGGATAACACCGGGGAGCTGTTTTTT	CASSLPRTGGDNTGELFF
-	TRBV4-1	TRBJ1-3	-	TGCGCCAGCAGCCTAGGGGCAGGCTCTGGAAACACCATATATTTT	CASSLGAGSGNTIYF
-	TRBV4-1	TRBJ2-1	TRBD2	TGCGCCAGCAGCCCAGAGCGGGAGGCTTACAATGAGCAGTTCTTC	CASSPEREAYNEQFF
-	TRBV7-8	TRBJ1-5	-	TGTGCCAGCAGCTTAGCGGGGAGGGTTACACGGCAGCCCCAGCATTTT	CASSLAGRVTRQPQHF
-	TRBV9	TRBJ2-1	TRBD2	TGTGCCAGCAGCGGACGGGGGGGAACCTACAATGAGCAGTTCTTC	CASSGRGGTYNEQFF
-	TRBV5-1	TRBJ2-2	TRBD2	TGCGCCAGCAGCCTCAATCCCCTTAGCGGGGGGCCTGCTGGGGAGCTGTTTTTT	CASSLNPLSGGPAGELFF
once	TRBV5-1	TRBJ1-2	TRBD1	TGCGCCAGCAGCAACCGGACAGGGGGCGTCAATGGCTACACCTTC	CASSNRTGGVNGYTF
-	TRBV25-1	TRBJ2-1	TRBD2	TGTGCCAGCAGTGGAAGACCGGGACTAGCGGGAGTCGAGCAGTTCTTC	CASSGRPGLAGVEQFF
-	TRBV29-1	TRBJ2-7	-	TGCAGCGTTGAAGATCCCGAAAGGGGGAACTACGAGCAGTACTTC	CSVEDPERGNYEQYF
-	TRBV29-1	TRBJ2-7	TRBD1	TGCAGCGTTGATCGCGGACAGGGGGCGCGAGACGAGCAGTACTTC	CSVDRGQGARDEQYF
-	TRBV5-4	TRBJ1-2	-	TGTGCCAGCTACGGGGGGGTCGGCTATGGCTACACCTTC	CASYGGVGYGYTF
-	TRBV10-3	TRBJ2-1	-	TGTGCCATCAGTGAGAGGGGGTCCTCAGCCTCCTACAATGAGCAGTTCTTC	CAISERGSSASYNEQFF
-	TRBV6-6	TRBJ1-4	TRBD1	TGTGCCAGCAGTTACGGGCAGGGGGAGGAAAAACTGTTTTTT	CASSYGQGEEKLFF
-	TRBV5-1	TRBJ2-7	TRBD1	TGCGCCAGCAGCTTGGGAGGCGGCAGGGGGTCCTACGAGCAGTACTTC	CASSLGGGRGSYEQYF
-	TRBV18	TRBJ2-7	-	TGTGCCAGCTCACCCCCGACACTCTACGAGCAGTACTTC	CASSPPTLYEQYF
-	TRBV7-9	TRBJ2-1	TRBD2	TGTGCCAGCAGCTTAGAAGTCGGCGGGAGAGGGGAGCAGTTCTTC	CASSLEVGGRGEQFF
-	TRBV11-2	TRBJ1-1	TRBD1	TGTGCCAGCAGCTCCCGGGACAGGGACACTGAAGCTTTCTTT	CASSSRDRDTEAFF
-	TRBV10-3	TRBJ1-2	-	TGTGCCATCGGAGAGGCGGGTTATGGCTACACCTTC	CAIGEAGYGYTF
once	TRBV4-1	TRBJ2-7	-	TGCGCCAGCAGCCCAGGCGGGGAGCAGTACTTC	CASSPGGEQYF
-	TRBV4-3	TRBJ1-2	-	TGCGCCAGCAGCCAAGATGTCCAGAATATCTATGGCTACACCTTC	CASSQDVQNIYGYTF
-	TRBV27	TRBJ2-1	TRBD2	TGTGCCAGCAGTAGGGGACTAGCGAGTTACAATGAGCAGTTCTTC	CASSRGLASYNEQFF
once	TRBV10-3	TRBJ2-3	TRBD2	TGTGCCATCAAAGCGGGAGATGGGGATACGCAGTATTTT	CAIKAGDGDTQYF
-	TRBV10-3	TRBJ2-7	TRBD1	TGTGCCATAGGACAGGAAGACTACGAGCAGTACTTC	CAIGQEDYEQYF
-	TRBV15	TRBJ1-1	-	TGTGCCACCAGCAGAGGGGCCACTGAAGCTTTCTTT	CATSRGATEAFF
large	TRBV4-3	TRBJ1-2	-	TGCGCCAGCAGCCAAGATATGAGGGGGTCCGGGGATGGCTACACCTTC	CASSQDMRGSGDGYTF
-	TRBV5-4	TRBJ2-7	TRBD2	TGTGCCAGCAGCTTTGGGACTAGCGGGGCGGGAGAGCAGTACTTC	CASSFGTSGAGEQYF
few	TRBV5-1	TRBJ2-7	TRBD1	TGCGCCAGCAGCCTGGGACAGACCCCCTACGAGCAGTACTTC	CASSLGQTPYEQYF
few	TRBV15	TRBJ2-7	TRBD1	TGTGCCACCAGCGCCCAGACAGGGGGCGCCGAGCAGTACTTC	CATSAQTGGAEQYF
-	TRBV11-3	TRBJ2-3	TRBD1	TGTGCCAGCAGTCCGACAGGGATTTTTTCAGATACGCAGTATTTT	CASSPTGIFSDTQYF
once	TRBV27	TRBJ2-1	-	TGTGCCAGCAGTCACGGACACTCGTACAATGAGCAGTTCTTC	CASSHGHSYNEQFF
-	TRBV7-2	TRBJ1-1	-	TGTGCCAGCAGCTTATCATCCGGGAACACTGAAGCTTTCTTT	CASSLSSGNTEAFF
-	TRBV30	TRBJ2-1	TRBD2	TGTGCCTGGAGTGTCGTCCTAGCGGACAATGAGCAGTTCTTC	CAWSVVLADNEQFF
-	TRBV7-9	TRBJ2-2	TRBD2	TGTGCCAGCAGCAGAGGGACTAGCGGGAGTAGGACGAGGACCGGGGAGCTGTTTTTT	CASSRGTSGSRTRTGELFF
-	TRBV9	TRBJ2-1	TRBD2	TGTGCCAGCAGCGTAGTAGCGGGTCTTTACAATGAGCAGTTCTTC	CASSVVAGLYNEQFF
-	TRBV21-1	TRBJ2-2	-	TGTGCCAGCAGACACCGGGACAGGGGGCTTAGCGGGAGCGGTTCCGGGGAGCTGTTTTTT	CASRHRDRGLSGSGSGELFF
once	TRBV4-1	TRBJ2-3	TRBD2	TGCGCCAGCAGCCAAGCTCTTTTTGGACTAGCGGGAGGGGTGGATACGCAGTATTTT	CASSQALFGLAGGVDTQYF
once	TRBV5-1	TRBJ1-4	-	TGCGCCAGCAGAACAAGTATTGGGAGGCTTGATGAAAAACTGTTTTTT	CASRTSIGRLDEKLFF
-	TRBV19	TRBJ1-2	TRBD1	TGTGCCACAACTCGACAGGGGAACTATGGCTACACCTTC	CATTRQGNYGYTF
-	TRBV6-5	TRBJ2-7	-	TGTGCCAGCAGCCCAGGGTTTGCAGTTGGGTACGAGCAGTACTTC	CASSPGFAVGYEQYF
-	TRBV19	TRBJ1-1	-	TGTGCCAGTAGTTTACCCGACCGGGCAGGGGTAGCTTTCTTT	CASSLPDRAGVAFF
-	TRBV6-5	TRBJ1-3	TRBD1	TGTGCCAGCAGACGGGGACAGTTTGGAAACACCATATATTTT	CASRRGQFGNTIYF
-	TRBV11-2	TRBJ2-7	-	TGTGCCAGCAGCCCTCCCTCCTACGAGCAGTACTTC	CASSPPSYEQYF
-	TRBV7-9	TRBJ1-5	-	TGTGCCAGCAGCTTTATAGATCAGCCCCAGCATTTT	CASSFIDQPQHF
few	TRBV11-3	TRBJ2-2	-	TGTGCCAGCAGCTTATCAGGGGGGCGGAACACCGGGGAGCTGTTTTTT	CASSLSGGRNTGELFF
-	TRBV18	TRBJ2-5	TRBD2	TGTGCCAGCTCACCTCTACTAGCGGGAAGTCAAGAGACCCAGTACTTC	CASSPLLAGSQETQYF